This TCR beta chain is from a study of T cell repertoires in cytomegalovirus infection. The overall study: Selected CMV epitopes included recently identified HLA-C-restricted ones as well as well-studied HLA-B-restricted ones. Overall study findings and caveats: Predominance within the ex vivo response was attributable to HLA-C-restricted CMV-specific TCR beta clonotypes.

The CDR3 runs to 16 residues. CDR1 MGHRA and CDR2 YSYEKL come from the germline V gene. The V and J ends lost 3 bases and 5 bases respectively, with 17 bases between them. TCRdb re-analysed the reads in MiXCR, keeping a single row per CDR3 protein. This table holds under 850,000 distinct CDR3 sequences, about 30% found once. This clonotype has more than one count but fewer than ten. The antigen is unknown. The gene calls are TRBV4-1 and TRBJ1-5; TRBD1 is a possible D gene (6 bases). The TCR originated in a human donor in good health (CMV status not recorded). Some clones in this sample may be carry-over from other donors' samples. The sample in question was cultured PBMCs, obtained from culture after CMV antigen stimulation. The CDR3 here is CASSQPAGEYYQPQHF. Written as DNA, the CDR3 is TGCGCCAGCAGCCAGCCGGCAGGGGAATATTATCAGCCCCAGCATTTT.